This TCR beta chain was captured by sequencing in a study of T cells in Graves' hyperthyroidism and ophthalmopathy. V dropped 6 bases and J dropped 7 bases, with 17 bases sitting between them. The CDR3 is made up of 15 amino acids. Germline V gene lookup returns CDR1 SGHRS and CDR2 YFSETQ. Among ophthalmopathy patients, the Clinical Activity Score reached at least 3, the NOSPECS grade reached at least 4, and duration remained under 3 months. This clonotype was recorded at least ten times. Its target is unknown. From RNA transcripts, TCR beta CDR3 regions were amplified. HTBI primers were used for first-round RT-PCR of the TCR CDR3. TCRdb processed the multiplex PCR reads anew with MiXCR; each CDR3 protein has one entry. Among over 500,000 distinct CDR3 sequences listed, about 15% were seen once. Study-level points and caveats: Most clonotypes expanded in thyroid above 0.001 were likewise present in blood. The authors' 13 V-J model separated ophthalmopathy from stable hyperthyroidism.

The chain combines TRBV5-1 with TRBJ1-6, with D possibly being TRBD1 (5 bases). The sequence was collected from a woman in her 30s with Graves' ophthalmopathy. The sequencing input was blood. CDR3 coding DNA: TGCGCCAGCACCACTTCGCAGGGTGGGAATTCACCCCTCCACTTT. It yields the protein CASTTSQGGNSPLHF. The whole variable domain, remainder taken from reference TRBV5-1 and TRBJ1-6, is KAGVTQTPRYLIKTRGQQVTLSCSPISGHRSVSWYQQTPGQGLQFLFEYFSETQRNKGNFPGRFSGRQFSNSRSEMNVSTLELGDSALYLCASTTSQGGNSPLHFGNGTRLTVT.